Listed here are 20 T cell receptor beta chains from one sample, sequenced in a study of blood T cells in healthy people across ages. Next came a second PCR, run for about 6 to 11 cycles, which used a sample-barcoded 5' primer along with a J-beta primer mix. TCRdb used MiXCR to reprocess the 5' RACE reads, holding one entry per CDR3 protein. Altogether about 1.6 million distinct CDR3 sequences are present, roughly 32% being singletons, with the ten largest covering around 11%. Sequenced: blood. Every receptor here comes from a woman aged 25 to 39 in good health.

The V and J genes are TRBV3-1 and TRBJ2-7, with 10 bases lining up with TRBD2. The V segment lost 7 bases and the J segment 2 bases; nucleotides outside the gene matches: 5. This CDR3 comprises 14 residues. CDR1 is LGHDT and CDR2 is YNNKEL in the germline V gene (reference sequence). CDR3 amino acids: CASTRTSGTYEQYF. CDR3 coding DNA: TGTGCCAGCACCAGGACTAGCGGCACCTACGAGCAGTACTTC.

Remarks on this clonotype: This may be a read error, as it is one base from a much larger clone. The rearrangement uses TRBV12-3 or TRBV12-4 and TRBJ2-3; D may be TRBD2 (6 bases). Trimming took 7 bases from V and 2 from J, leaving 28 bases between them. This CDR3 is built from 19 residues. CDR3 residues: CASTTRDCREKGITDTQYF. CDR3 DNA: TGTGCCAGCACAACCCGGGACTGTCGGGAGAAGGGGATCACAGATACGCAGTATTTT.

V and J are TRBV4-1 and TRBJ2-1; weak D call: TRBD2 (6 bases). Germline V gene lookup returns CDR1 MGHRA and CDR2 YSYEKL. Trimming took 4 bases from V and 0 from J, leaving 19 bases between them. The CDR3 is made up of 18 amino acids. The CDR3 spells CASSPLLGGESSYNEQFF. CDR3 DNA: TGCGCCAGCAGCCCCCTATTGGGCGGGGAAAGCTCCTACAATGAGCAGTTCTTC.

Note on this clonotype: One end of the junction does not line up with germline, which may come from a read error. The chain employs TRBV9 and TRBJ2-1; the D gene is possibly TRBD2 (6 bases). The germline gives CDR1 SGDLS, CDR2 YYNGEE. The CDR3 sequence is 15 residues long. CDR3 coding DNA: TGCGCCAGCAGCGTAGGTCGGGACTTGGGCAATGAGCAGTTCTTC. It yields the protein CASSVGRDLGNEQFF.

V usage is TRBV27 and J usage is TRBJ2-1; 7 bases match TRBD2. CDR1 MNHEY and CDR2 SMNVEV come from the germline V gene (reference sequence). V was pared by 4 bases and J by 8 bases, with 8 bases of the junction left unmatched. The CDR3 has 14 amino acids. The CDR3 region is CASSSLRGGDEQFF. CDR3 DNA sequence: TGTGCCAGCAGTTCTTTACGGGGAGGGGATGAGCAGTTCTTC.

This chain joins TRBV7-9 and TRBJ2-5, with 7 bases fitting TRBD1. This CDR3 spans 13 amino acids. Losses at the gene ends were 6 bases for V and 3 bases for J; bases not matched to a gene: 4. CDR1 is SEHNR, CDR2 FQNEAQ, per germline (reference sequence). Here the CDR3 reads CASRPGQEETQYF. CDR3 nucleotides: TGTGCCAGCAGACCAGGACAGGAAGAGACCCAGTACTTC.

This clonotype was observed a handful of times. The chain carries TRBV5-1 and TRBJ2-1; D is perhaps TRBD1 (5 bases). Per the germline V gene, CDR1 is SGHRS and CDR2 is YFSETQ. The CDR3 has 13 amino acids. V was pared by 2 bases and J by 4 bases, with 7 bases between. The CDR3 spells CASSLQEYNEQFF. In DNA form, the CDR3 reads TGCGCCAGCAGCTTACAGGAATACAATGAGCAGTTCTTC.

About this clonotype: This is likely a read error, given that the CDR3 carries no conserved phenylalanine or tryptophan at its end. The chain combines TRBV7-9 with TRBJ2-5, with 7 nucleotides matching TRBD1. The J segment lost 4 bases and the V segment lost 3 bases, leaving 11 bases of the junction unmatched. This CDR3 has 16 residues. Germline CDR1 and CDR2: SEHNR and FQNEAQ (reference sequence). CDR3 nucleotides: TGTGCCAGCAGCTTGGCTTCGACAGGGTCCGGAGAGACCCAGTACGTC. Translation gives CASSLASTGSGETQYV.

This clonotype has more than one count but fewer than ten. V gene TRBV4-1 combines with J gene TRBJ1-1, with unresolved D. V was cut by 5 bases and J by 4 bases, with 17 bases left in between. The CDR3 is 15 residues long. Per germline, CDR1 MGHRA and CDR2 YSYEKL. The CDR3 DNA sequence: TGCGCCAGCAGCGTAGGGAACAATTGGGGCACTGAAGCTTTCTTT. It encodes CASSVGNNWGTEAFF.

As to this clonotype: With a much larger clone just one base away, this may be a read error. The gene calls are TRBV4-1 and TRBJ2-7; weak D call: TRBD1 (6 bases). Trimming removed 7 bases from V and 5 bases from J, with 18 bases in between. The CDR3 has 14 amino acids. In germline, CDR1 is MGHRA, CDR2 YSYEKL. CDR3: CASTYPIWDNEQYF. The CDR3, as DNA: TGCGCCAGCACCTACCCGATTTGGGACAACGAGCAGTACTTC.

CDR3 sequence (DNA): TGCGCCAGCAGTTCCACAGACAGGGGGACAGATACGCAGTATTTT. Amino acids: CASSSTDRGTDTQYF. This rearrangement joins TRBV10-1 to TRBJ2-3; 9 positions agree with TRBD1. Germline values: CDR1 WNHNN, CDR2 SYGVQD (reference sequence). The CDR3 contains 15 residues. V dropped 5 bases and J dropped 3; count of bases not matched to a gene: 6.

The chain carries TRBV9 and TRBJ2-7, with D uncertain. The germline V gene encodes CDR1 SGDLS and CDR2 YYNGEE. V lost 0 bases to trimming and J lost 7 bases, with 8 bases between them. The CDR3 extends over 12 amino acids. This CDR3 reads CASSVVRREQYF. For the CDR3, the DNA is TGTGCCAGCAGCGTAGTCAGGCGGGAGCAGTACTTC.

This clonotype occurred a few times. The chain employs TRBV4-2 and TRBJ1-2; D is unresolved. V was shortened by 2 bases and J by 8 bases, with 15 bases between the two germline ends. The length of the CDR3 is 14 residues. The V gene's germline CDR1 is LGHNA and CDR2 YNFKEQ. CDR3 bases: TGTGCCAGCAGCCAAAAAGACGGTTTAGCCGGCTACACCTTC. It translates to CASSQKDGLAGYTF.

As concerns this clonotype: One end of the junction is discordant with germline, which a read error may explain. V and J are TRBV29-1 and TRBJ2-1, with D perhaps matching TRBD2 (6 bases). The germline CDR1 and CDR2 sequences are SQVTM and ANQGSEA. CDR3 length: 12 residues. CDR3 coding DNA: TGCAGCGTTGACGGGGAGGCAAATGGGCAGTTCTTC. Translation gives CSVDGEANGQFF.

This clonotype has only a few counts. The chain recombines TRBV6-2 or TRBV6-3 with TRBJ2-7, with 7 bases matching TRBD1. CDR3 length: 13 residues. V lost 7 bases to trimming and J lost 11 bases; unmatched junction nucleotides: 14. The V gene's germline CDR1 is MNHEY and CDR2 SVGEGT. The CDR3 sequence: CASKTGTVGAEYF. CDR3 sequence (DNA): TGTGCCAGCAAAACCGGGACAGTGGGCGCCGAGTACTTC.

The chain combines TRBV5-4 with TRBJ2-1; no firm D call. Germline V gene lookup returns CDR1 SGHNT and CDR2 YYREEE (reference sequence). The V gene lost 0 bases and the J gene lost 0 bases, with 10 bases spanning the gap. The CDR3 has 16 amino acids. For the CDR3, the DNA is TGTGCCAGCAGCTTGGGGTCAGTCGGCTCCTACAATGAGCAGTTCTTC. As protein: CASSLGSVGSYNEQFF.

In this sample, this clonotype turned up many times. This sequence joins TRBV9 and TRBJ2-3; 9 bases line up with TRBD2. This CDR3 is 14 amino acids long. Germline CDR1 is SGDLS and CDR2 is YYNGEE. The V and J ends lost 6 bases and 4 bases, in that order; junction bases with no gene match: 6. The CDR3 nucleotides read TGTGCCAGCAATCCTAGCGGGAACGCAGATACGCAGTATTTT. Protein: CASNPSGNADTQYF.

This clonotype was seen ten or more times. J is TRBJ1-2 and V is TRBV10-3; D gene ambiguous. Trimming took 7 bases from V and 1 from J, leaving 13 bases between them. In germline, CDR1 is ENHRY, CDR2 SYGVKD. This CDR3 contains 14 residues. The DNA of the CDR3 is TGTGCCATCACCAAAACGGGAGATAACTATGGCTACACCTTC. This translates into CAITKTGDNYGYTF.

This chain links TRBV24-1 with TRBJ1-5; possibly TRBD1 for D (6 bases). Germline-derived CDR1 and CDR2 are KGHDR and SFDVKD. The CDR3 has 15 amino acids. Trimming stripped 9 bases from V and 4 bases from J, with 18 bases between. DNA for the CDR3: TGTGCCACCGGAGTAGGAGGGGGAGGGAATCAGCCCCAGCATTTT. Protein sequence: CATGVGGGGNQPQHF.

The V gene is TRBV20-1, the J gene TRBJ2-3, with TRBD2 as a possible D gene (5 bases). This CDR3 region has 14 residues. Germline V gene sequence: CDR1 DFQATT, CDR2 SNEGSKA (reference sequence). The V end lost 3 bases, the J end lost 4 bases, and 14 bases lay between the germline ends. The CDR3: CSASRGRDADTQYF. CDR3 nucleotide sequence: TGCAGTGCTAGCAGAGGGCGCGACGCAGATACGCAGTATTTT.